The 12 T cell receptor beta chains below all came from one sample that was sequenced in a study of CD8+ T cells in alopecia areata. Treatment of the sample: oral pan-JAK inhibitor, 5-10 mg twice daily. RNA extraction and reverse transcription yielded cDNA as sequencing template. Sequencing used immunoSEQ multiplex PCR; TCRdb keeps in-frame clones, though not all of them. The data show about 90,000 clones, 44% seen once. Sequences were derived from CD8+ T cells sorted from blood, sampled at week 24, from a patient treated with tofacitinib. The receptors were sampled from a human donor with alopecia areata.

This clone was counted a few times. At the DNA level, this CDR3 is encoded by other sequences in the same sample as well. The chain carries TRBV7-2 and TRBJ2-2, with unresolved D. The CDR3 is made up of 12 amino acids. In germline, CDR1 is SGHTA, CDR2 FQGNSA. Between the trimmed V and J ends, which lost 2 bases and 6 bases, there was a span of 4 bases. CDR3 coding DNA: TGTGCCAGCAGCTTATCTCCCGGGGAGCTGTTTTTT. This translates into CASSLSPGELFF.

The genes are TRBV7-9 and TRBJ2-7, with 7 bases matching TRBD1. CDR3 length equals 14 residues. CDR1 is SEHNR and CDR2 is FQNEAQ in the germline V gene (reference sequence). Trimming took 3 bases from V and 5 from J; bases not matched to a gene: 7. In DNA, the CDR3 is TGTGCCAGCAGCTTCAATCGGGACAGCAACGAGCAGTACTTC. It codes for CASSFNRDSNEQYF.

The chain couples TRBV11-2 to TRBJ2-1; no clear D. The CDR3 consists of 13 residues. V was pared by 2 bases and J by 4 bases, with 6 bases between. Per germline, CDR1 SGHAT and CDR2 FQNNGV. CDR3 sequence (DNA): TGTGCCAGCAGCTTAAAAAGTTACAATGAGCAGTTCTTC. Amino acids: CASSLKSYNEQFF.

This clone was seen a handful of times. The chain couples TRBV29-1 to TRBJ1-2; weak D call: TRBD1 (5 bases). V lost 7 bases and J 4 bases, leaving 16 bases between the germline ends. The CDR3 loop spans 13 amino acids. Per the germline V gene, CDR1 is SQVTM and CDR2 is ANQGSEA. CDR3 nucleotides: TGCAGCGCGCTGGGGGGAGAGTCCTATGGCTACACCTTC. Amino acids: CSALGGESYGYTF.

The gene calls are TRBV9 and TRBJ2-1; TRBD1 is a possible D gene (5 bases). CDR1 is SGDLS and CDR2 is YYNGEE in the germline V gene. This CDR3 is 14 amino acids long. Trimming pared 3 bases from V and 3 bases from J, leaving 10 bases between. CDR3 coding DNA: TGTGCCAGCAGCGGAATGACAGTCTACAATGAGCAGTTCTTC. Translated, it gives CASSGMTVYNEQFF.

For the CDR3, the DNA is TGTGCCATCAGTACTGCGGCCAATGAGCAGTTCTTC. Its protein is CAISTAANEQFF. J is TRBJ2-1 and V is TRBV10-3; D ambiguous. CDR3 length: 12 amino acids. Germline V gene data show CDR1 as ENHRY and CDR2 as SYGVKD. The V end lost 5 bases, the J end lost 6 bases, and 8 bases lay between the germline ends.

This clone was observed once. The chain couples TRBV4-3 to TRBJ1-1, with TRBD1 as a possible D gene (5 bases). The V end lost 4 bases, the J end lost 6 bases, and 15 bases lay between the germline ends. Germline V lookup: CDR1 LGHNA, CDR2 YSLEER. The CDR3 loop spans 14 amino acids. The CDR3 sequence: CASSPSSLGAEAFF. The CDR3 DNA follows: TGCGCCAGCAGCCCATCCTCTTTGGGGGCTGAAGCTTTCTTT.

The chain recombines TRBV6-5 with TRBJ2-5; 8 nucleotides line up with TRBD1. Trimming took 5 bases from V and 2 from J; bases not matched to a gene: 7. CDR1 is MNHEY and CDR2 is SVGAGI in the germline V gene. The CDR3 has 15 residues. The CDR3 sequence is CASSPRDRRQETQYF. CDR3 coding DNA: TGTGCCAGCAGTCCTCGGGACAGGAGGCAAGAGACCCAGTACTTC.

This CDR3 is CASRNLTSGTGTGELFF. CDR3 bases: TGCGCCAGCAGAAATTTGACTAGCGGGACGGGAACCGGGGAGCTGTTTTTT. The chain is built from TRBV23-1 and TRBJ2-2; 11 positions agree with TRBD2. Being an ORF, TRBV23-1 has a function that is uncertain. The CDR3 sequence is 17 residues long. V lost 6 bases to trimming and J lost 5 bases; unmatched junction nucleotides: 11.

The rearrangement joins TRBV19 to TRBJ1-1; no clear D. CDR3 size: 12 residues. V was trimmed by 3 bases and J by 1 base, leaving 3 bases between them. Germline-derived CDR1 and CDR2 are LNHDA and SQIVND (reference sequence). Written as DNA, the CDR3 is TGTGCCAGTAGTATTTGGAACACTGAAGCTTTCTTT. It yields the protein CASSIWNTEAFF.

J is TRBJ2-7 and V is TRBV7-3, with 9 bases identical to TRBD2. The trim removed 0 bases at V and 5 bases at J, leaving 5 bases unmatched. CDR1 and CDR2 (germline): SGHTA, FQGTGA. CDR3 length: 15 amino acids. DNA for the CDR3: TGTGCCAGCAGCTTAACCCCTAGCGGGATCCACGAGCAGTACTTC. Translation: CASSLTPSGIHEQYF.

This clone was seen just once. The CDR3 sequence: CASSQSLELLAGSYTDTQYF. Written as DNA, the CDR3 is TGTGCCAGCAGCCAATCACTCGAACTACTAGCGGGAAGCTACACAGATACGCAGTATTTT. The V and J genes are TRBV14 and TRBJ2-3, with 10 nucleotides matching TRBD2. From germline, CDR1 is SGHDN and CDR2 FVKESK. This CDR3 region has 20 residues. V shed 2 bases and J 2 bases; nucleotides not matched to a gene: 16.